This TCR beta chain stems from a study of blood T cell repertoires in COVID-19. Background on the study: Sites in the United States, Italy and Spain provided acute and convalescent COVID-19 samples. T cells, B-cell-depleted T cells, or PBMCs provided the cDNA or gDNA that served as material.

Those who participated ranged in age from roughly 18 to 89 years and resided in 20 to 30 US areas. Participant-reported clinical history was the basis for cohort assignment. The CDR3 has 15 amino acids. Per germline, CDR1 SEHNR and CDR2 FQNEAQ (reference sequence). The J segment lost 6 bases and the V segment lost 5 bases, leaving 6 bases of the junction unmatched. The assay was immunoSEQ multiplex PCR, and TCRdb's table has in-frame clones only and misses some. The table has around 240,000 clones, 70% to 90% seen once; the top ten hold approximately 2%. The J gene is TRBJ2-5, the V gene TRBV7-9; 13 nucleotides agree with TRBD2. What was sequenced was PBMCs or T cells enriched from blood (not recorded which). This clonotype was obtained from a woman aged 50 to 65 who had recovered from COVID-19. The CDR3 spells CASSPGLAGRKTQYF. CDR3 nucleotides: TGTGCCAGCAGCCCGGGACTAGCGGGAAGGAAGACCCAGTACTTC.